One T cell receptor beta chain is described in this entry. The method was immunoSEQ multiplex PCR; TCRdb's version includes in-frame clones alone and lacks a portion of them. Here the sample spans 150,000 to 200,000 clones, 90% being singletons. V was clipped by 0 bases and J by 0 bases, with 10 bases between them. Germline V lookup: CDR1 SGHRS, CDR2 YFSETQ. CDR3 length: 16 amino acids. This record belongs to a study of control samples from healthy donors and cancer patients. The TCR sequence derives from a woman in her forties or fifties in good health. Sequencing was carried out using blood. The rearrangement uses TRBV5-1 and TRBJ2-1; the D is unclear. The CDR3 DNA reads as TGCGCCAGCAGCTTGGCCCGGAGCAACTCCTACAATGAGCAGTTCTTC. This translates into CASSLARSNSYNEQFF.